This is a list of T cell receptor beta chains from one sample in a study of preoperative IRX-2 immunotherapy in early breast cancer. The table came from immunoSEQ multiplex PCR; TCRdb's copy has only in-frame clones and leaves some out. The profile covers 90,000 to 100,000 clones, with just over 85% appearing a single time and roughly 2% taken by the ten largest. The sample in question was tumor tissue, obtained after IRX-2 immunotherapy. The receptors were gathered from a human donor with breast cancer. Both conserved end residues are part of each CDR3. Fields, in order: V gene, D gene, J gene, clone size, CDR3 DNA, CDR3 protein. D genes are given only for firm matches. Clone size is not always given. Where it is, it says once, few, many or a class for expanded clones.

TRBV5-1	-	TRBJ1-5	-	TGCGCCAGCAGCTTGGGGACGGACCCAGCGGGGCCCCAGCATTTT	CASSLGTDPAGPQHF
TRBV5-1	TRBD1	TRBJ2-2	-	TGCGCCAGCAGCTCGGGACAGAACGCGAACACCGGGGAGCTGTTTTTT	CASSSGQNANTGELFF
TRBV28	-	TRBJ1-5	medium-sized	TGTGCCAGCAGTTTACGGGCAGGGTGGGAGCCCCAGCATTTT	CASSLRAGWEPQHF
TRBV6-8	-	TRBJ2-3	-	TGTGCCAGCAGTTACGGCTTGTTCACAGATACGCAGTATTTT	CASSYGLFTDTQYF
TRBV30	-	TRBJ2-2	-	TGTGCCTGGAGTATCAGGGGGAACACCGGGGAGCTGTTTTTT	CAWSIRGNTGELFF
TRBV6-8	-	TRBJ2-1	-	TGTGCCATCGCCACAGACGGGAATGAGCAGTTCTTC	CAIATDGNEQFF
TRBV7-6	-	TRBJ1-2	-	TGTGCCAGCAGCCGCGGGCCGGAGGGCTATGGCTACACCTTC	CASSRGPEGYGYTF
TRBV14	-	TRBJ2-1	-	TGTGCCAGCAGCCAGGATCCGGGATCGGCGGGGGCTAAGCAGTTCTTC	CASSQDPGSAGAKQFF
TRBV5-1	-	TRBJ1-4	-	TGCGCCAGCAGCCTGACAGAGCCAACTAATGAAAAACTGTTTTTT	CASSLTEPTNEKLFF
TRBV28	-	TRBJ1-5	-	TGTGCCAGCAGTTTCCTCGGGGTGCCCCAGCATTTT	CASSFLGVPQHF
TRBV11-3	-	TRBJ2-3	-	TGTGCCAGCAGCGCACAGACTAGCACAGATACGCAGTATTTT	CASSAQTSTDTQYF
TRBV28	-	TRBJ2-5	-	TGTGCCAGCAGTTTGTCCACGGATGAGACCCAGTACTTC	CASSLSTDETQYF
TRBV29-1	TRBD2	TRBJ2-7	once	TGCAGCGTTGAAGCGGGAGGGACCTACGAGCAGTACTTC	CSVEAGGTYEQYF
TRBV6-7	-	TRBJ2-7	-	TGTGCCAGCAGTTACCCCCAGGAATCCTACGAGCAGTACTTC	CASSYPQESYEQYF
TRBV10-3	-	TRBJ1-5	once	TGTGCCATCAGTGAGGGGAGGGGAAATCAGCCCCAGCATTTT	CAISEGRGNQPQHF
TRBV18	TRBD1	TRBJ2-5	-	TGTGCCAGCTCACCACGTACAGGGGAGGAGACCCAGTACTTC	CASSPRTGEETQYF
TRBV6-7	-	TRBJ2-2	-	TGTGCCAGCTGGTTGGGCACCGGGGAGCTGTTTTTT	CASWLGTGELFF
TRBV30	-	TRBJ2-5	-	TGTGCCTGGAGTCTTGGGGGGATTACGGAGACCCAGTACTTC	CAWSLGGITETQYF
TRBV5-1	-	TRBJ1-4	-	TGCGCCAGCAGCCTGGAGGAGGCTAATGAAAAACTGTTTTTT	CASSLEEANEKLFF
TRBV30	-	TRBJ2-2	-	TGTGCCTGGAATCCCAGAGGAGGCAGCACCGGGGAGCTGTTTTTT	CAWNPRGGSTGELFF
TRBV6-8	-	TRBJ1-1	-	TGTGCCAGCAGTTACTCTAACCTGCATTACACTGAAGCTTTCTTT	CASSYSNLHYTEAFF
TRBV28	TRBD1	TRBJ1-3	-	TGTGCCAGCAGTTTTTTGCTCAACAGGGGCCGAAACACCATATATTTT	CASSFLLNRGRNTIYF
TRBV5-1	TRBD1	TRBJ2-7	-	TGCGCCAGCAGCACGGGACAGGTCCCCTACGAGCAGTACTTC	CASSTGQVPYEQYF
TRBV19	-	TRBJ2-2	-	TGTGCCAGTAGTATCGGGGGAAACACCGGGGAGCTGTTTTTT	CASSIGGNTGELFF
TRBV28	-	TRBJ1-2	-	TGTGCCAGCACCGTATCGGGGGCGCGGGGGAACTATGGCTACACCTTC	CASTVSGARGNYGYTF
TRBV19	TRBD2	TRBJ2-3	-	TGTGCCAGTAGAATAGCGGGGGTATCAGATACGCAGTATTTT	CASRIAGVSDTQYF
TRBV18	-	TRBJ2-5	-	TGTGCCAGCTCACCTCCCCCCGGGGACCAAGAGACCCAGTACTTC	CASSPPPGDQETQYF
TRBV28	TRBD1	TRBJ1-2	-	TGTGCCAGCAGTCCACCGGGACAGGGTTATGGCTACACCTTC	CASSPPGQGYGYTF
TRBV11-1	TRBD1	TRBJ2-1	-	TGTGCCAGCAGCTTTCGCGGGTTGGACAGGGGCAGCAATGAGCAGTTCTTC	CASSFRGLDRGSNEQFF
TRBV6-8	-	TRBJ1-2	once	TGTGCCAGCAGTTTGTGGCAGGGCTATGGCTACACCTTC	CASSLWQGYGYTF
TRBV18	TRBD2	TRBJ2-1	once	TGTGCCAGCTCACCACCGGGACTAGCGGGAGATTATGAGCAGTTCTTC	CASSPPGLAGDYEQFF
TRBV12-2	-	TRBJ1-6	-	TGTGCCTCCATACAGGGAAGCTCCTATAATTCACCCCTCCACTTT	CASIQGSSYNSPLHF